These 22 T cell receptor beta chains were all obtained from the same sample, sequenced in a study of blood T cell repertoires in COVID-19. Measured with immunoSEQ multiplex PCR; TCRdb has only the in-frame clones, and not every one. This sample has around 150,000 clones, with approximately 80% found just once. The sequencing sample was made of peripheral blood. These receptors all stem from a woman older than 75 with acute or convalescent COVID-19.

This clone has only one observation. This sequence joins TRBV6-1 and TRBJ2-1, with 10 bases identical to TRBD2. This CDR3 has 15 residues. After removal of 5 bases from V and 5 bases from J, the junction contained 6 bases not matched to a gene. CDR1 and CDR2 from the germline V gene are MNHNS and SASEGT. CDR3 nucleotide sequence: TGTGCCAGCAGTTCAGCGGGAGGGGTTAACAATGAGCAGTTCTTC. As protein: CASSSAGGVNNEQFF.

The chain carries TRBV10-1 and TRBJ2-3; a weak D match, TRBD2 (6 bases). Trimming removed 0 bases at V and 5 bases at J, with 15 bases between. The CDR3 spans 16 residues. Germline CDR1 WNHNN, CDR2 SYGVQD (reference sequence). CDR3 DNA sequence: TGCGCCAGCAGTGAGTCTCAGGGAGGACCCGGAGATACGCAGTATTTT. It specifies CASSESQGGPGDTQYF.

The chain is built from TRBV7-2 and TRBJ2-2, with D possibly matching TRBD1 (6 bases). CDR3 length: 14 amino acids. V was trimmed by 2 bases and J by 9 bases, leaving 13 bases between them. The V gene's germline CDR1 is SGHTA and CDR2 FQGNSA. CDR3 nucleotides: TGTGCCAGCAGCTTATTACAGGGCGCAAGGGAGCTGTTTTTT. It is translated as CASSLLQGARELFF.

V gene TRBV2 combines with J gene TRBJ1-1; TRBD1 aligns across 8 bases. CDR1 and CDR2 (germline): SNHLY, FYNNEI. The CDR3 totals 16 residues. The V gene end was trimmed by 10 bases and the J gene end by 4 bases; junction bases not matched to a gene: 17. CDR3 in amino acids: CATRSGIQGDGTEAFF. CDR3 nucleotides: TGTGCCACCCGTAGCGGCATACAGGGGGATGGCACTGAAGCTTTCTTT.

The chain carries TRBV29-1 and TRBJ1-1; TRBD1 matches at 9 bases. CDR1 and CDR2 from the germline V gene are SQVTM and ANQGSEA. The trim removed 8 bases at V and 5 bases at J, leaving 6 bases unmatched. CDR3 length: 12 residues. The CDR3 sequence is CSLQTGGTEAFF. In DNA, the CDR3 is TGCAGCCTACAGACAGGGGGAACTGAAGCTTTCTTT.

The chain employs TRBV19 and TRBJ2-5; 8 bases are shared with TRBD1. Per the germline V gene, CDR1 is LNHDA and CDR2 is SQIVND (reference sequence). The CDR3 is 14 residues long. The V and J ends lost 1 base and 5 bases, in that order; junction bases with no gene match: 3. CDR3 protein: CASSIGQGQETQYF. The CDR3 nucleotides are TGTGCCAGTAGTATAGGACAGGGGCAGGAGACCCAGTACTTC.

This chain connects TRBV5-8 to TRBJ2-5; the match to TRBD1 covers 9 bases. CDR1 SGHTS and CDR2 YDEGEE come from the germline V gene. The CDR3 is 14 residues long. Trimming removed 6 bases from V and 5 bases from J; junction bases left unmatched: 8. The CDR3 here is CASTRGQGGETQYF. CDR3 coding DNA: TGTGCCAGCACCCGGGGACAGGGTGGTGAGACCCAGTACTTC.

This rearrangement joins TRBV6-5 to TRBJ1-2, with D possibly TRBD1 on 5 matching bases. Germline assignment: CDR1 MNHEY and CDR2 SVGAGI. The CDR3 covers 14 residues. V lost 10 bases and J 2 bases, leaving 17 bases between the germline ends. The CDR3 DNA reads as TGTGCCACCCAAAACCCGGGGGGGAACTATGGCTACACCTTC. Translating it yields CATQNPGGNYGYTF.

The rearrangement joins TRBV12-3 or TRBV12-4 to TRBJ2-7; 12 bases fit TRBD2. This CDR3 has 13 residues. J lost 6 bases, V lost 8 bases, and 5 bases had no gene match. CDR3 residues: CASGGLAGFEQYF. CDR3 DNA: TGTGCCAGCGGAGGACTAGCGGGGTTCGAGCAGTACTTC.

This rearrangement joins TRBV19 to TRBJ1-5, with 7 nucleotides matching TRBD1. Germline V CDR1 and CDR2: LNHDA, SQIVND (reference sequence). The V gene end was trimmed by 5 bases and the J gene end by 2 bases; junction bases not matched to a gene: 9. This CDR3 is 16 amino acids long. The CDR3: CASSYLTGIGNQPQHF. As DNA, the CDR3 is TGTGCCAGTAGTTACCTGACAGGGATTGGCAATCAGCCCCAGCATTTT.

The V call is TRBV20-1, the J call TRBJ2-7; D perhaps matches TRBD2 (6 bases). The CDR3 loop spans 13 amino acids. Trimming left V 3 bases short and J 5 bases short, with 14 bases between. Germline V CDR1 and CDR2: DFQATT, SNEGSKA (reference sequence). The DNA of the CDR3 is TGCAGTGCTAGTAGAGCGGGTGCCGACGAGCAGTACTTC. This translates into CSASRAGADEQYF.

The chain is built from TRBV7-2 and TRBJ2-3; 7 bases line up with TRBD2. This CDR3 region has 16 residues. Trimming at V came to 1 base and at J to 4 bases, leaving 8 bases not matched to a gene. Germline V gives CDR1 SGHTA, CDR2 FQGNSA. In DNA form, the CDR3 reads TGTGCCAGCAGCTTAGGTATCGGCGGGGGTGCAGATACGCAGTATTTT. Residues: CASSLGIGGGADTQYF. The full variable domain, rest sourced from reference TRBV7-2 and TRBJ2-3, is GAGVSQSPSNKVTEKGKDVELRCDPISGHTALYWYRQSLGQGLEFLIYFQGNSAPDKSGLPSDRFSAERTGGSVSTLTIQRTQQEDSAVYLCASSLGIGGGADTQYFGPGTRLTVL.

This chain connects TRBV28 to TRBJ1-4, with 10 bases aligning to TRBD1. The ends lost 7 bases at V and 9 bases at J; junction bases unmatched: 14. Looked up from germline, CDR1 is MDHEN and CDR2 is SYDVKM. This CDR3 contains 16 residues. Here the CDR3 DNA reads TGTGCCAGCACCCCCGCGGGGGGACAGGGGAAAAAAAAACTGTTTTTT. It yields the protein CASTPAGGQGKKKLFF.

This clone was picked up a small number of times. This rearrangement joins TRBV29-1 to TRBJ1-5; D gene uncertain. The CDR3 covers 13 residues. The V end was cut by 4 bases, the J end by 3 bases, with 10 bases between. Germline V gene data show CDR1 as SQVTM and CDR2 as ANQGSEA. CDR3 nucleotide sequence: TGCAGCGTTGGGGCAGGCCTCAATCAGCCCCAGCATTTT. This codes for CSVGAGLNQPQHF.

The chain is built from TRBV6-5 and TRBJ2-7; 8 bases fit TRBD2. This CDR3 has 15 amino acids. J was trimmed by 6 bases and V by 6 bases; bases with no gene match: 13. Germline CDR1 and CDR2: MNHEY and SVGAGI. The DNA of the CDR3 is TGTGCCAGCAGACGAGGCGGGGGGCCACTTTCCGAGCAGTACTTC. Amino acids: CASRRGGGPLSEQYF.

The rearrangement joins TRBV30 to TRBJ1-3; D unresolved. The CDR3 totals 14 residues. V lost 0 bases, J lost 4 bases, and 10 bases lay in between. Germline V CDR1 and CDR2: GTSNPN, SVGIG (reference sequence). In DNA form, the CDR3 reads TGTGCCTGGAGTGTCGTGGGCAACGGAAACACCATATATTTT. This sequence encodes CAWSVVGNGNTIYF.

This chain links TRBV7-9 with TRBJ2-2; D is uncertain. CDR1 and CDR2 (germline): SEHNR, FQNEAQ (reference sequence). The V end was cut by 3 bases, the J end by 1 base, with 9 bases between. The CDR3 sequence is 15 residues long. CDR3: CASSFLRENTGELFF. The CDR3 DNA is TGTGCCAGCAGCTTTTTACGAGAGAACACCGGGGAGCTGTTTTTT.

The V gene is TRBV19, the J gene TRBJ1-6; D not resolved. Germline values: CDR1 LNHDA, CDR2 SQIVND (reference sequence). This CDR3 is built from 14 residues. V was clipped by 6 bases and J by 0 bases, with 6 bases between them. This CDR3 reads CASRLSSYNSPLHF. The CDR3 DNA is TGTGCCAGTAGACTGAGCTCCTATAATTCACCCCTCCACTTT.

The V call is TRBV6-6, the J call TRBJ1-3, with D perhaps TRBD1 (5 bases). Trimming removed 5 bases from V and 2 bases from J, with 16 bases in between. The CDR3 covers 16 residues. From germline, CDR1 is MNHNY and CDR2 SVGAGI (reference sequence). Written as DNA, the CDR3 is TGTGCCAGCAGTCCCTCGGGGGTACATACTGGAAACACCATATATTTT. It codes for CASSPSGVHTGNTIYF.

The chain uses TRBV6-2 or TRBV6-3 and TRBJ1-1; D might be TRBD1 (5 bases). Trimming cost V 6 bases and J 1 base, with 12 bases left between them. CDR3 length: 14 residues. Germline V gene lookup returns CDR1 MNHEY and CDR2 SVGEGT. This CDR3 is CASSHRSGNTEAFF. CDR3 coding DNA: TGTGCCAGCAGCCACAGGTCGGGGAACACTGAAGCTTTCTTT.

V is TRBV5-4 and J is TRBJ1-1; D is perhaps TRBD1 (6 bases). Germline lookup yields CDR1 SGHNT and CDR2 YYREEE (reference sequence). Trimming pared 4 bases from V and 0 bases from J, leaving 16 bases between. There are 16 residues in the CDR3. The CDR3 DNA reads as TGTGCCAGCAGCCCGGGGGGGGCGAGCTTGAACACTGAAGCTTTCTTT. It encodes CASSPGGASLNTEAFF.

In its sample, this clone was seen once. The chain links TRBV19 to TRBJ1-2, with D hard to call. Germline values: CDR1 LNHDA, CDR2 SQIVND (reference sequence). V gave up 1 base and J gave up 4 bases, with 10 bases separating them. The CDR3 length is 14 residues. The CDR3 sequence: CASSIGAGSYGYTF. The CDR3 nucleotides are TGTGCCAGTAGTATAGGGGCAGGAAGCTATGGCTACACCTTC.